One sample yielded the 18 T cell receptor beta chains listed below, sequenced in a study of cytomegalovirus exposure and HLA in healthy donors. Use of 60 Vbeta and 13 Jbeta primers characterized the PCR. Assay used: immunoSEQ multiplex PCR; TCRdb lists only in-frame clones, some missing. The table records approximately 120,000 clones, 73% of them present only once. Sample: PBMCs. The receptors originated from a man aged 55-75 years in good health and CMV-seropositive.

This sequence joins TRBV5-1 and TRBJ2-7, with 7 bases that match TRBD1. Per the germline V gene, CDR1 is SGHRS and CDR2 is YFSETQ. V lost 6 bases to trimming and J lost 7 bases; unmatched junction nucleotides: 7. CDR3 length: 12 amino acids. DNA for the CDR3: TGCGCCAGCACCGACGACAGGGTTGAGCAGTACTTC. Its translation: CASTDDRVEQYF.

This chain's CDR3 is CASSPKGDSTLKWYGYTF. DNA of the CDR3: TGTGCCAGCAGCCCAAAGGGGGACAGTACTTTGAAGTGGTATGGCTACACCTTC. V usage is TRBV11-2 and J usage is TRBJ1-2; 7 bases map to TRBD1. This CDR3 is 18 amino acids long. The germline gives CDR1 SGHAT, CDR2 FQNNGV. V gave up 5 bases and J gave up 5 bases; unmatched junction bases: 20.

The J gene is TRBJ1-1, the V gene TRBV6-4; weak D call: TRBD1 (6 bases). V lost 0 bases, J lost 11 bases, and 16 bases lay in between. The germline V gene has CDR1 MRHNA and CDR2 SNTAGT. The CDR3 consists of 14 residues. The CDR3 is CASSDSLGAATAFF. CDR3 sequence (DNA): TGTGCCAGCAGTGACTCGTTGGGGGCGGCTACTGCTTTCTTT.

This clone came up a few times. The J gene is TRBJ2-3, the V gene TRBV30, with TRBD1 matching 7 bases. J was trimmed by 3 bases and V by 2 bases; bases with no gene match: 2. Looked up from germline, CDR1 is GTSNPN and CDR2 is SVGIG (reference sequence). This CDR3 is 13 amino acids long. CDR3 nucleotide sequence: TGTGCCTGGAGTAACAGGGGAACAGATACGCAGTATTTT. Amino acids: CAWSNRGTDTQYF.

This chain links TRBV2 with TRBJ1-3; weak D call: TRBD1 (6 bases). The CDR3 has 14 amino acids. From germline, CDR1 is SNHLY and CDR2 FYNNEI. Trimming shortened V by 2 bases and J by 2 bases, and 7 bases separated the two germline ends. CDR3 loop: CASSEQGTGNTIYF. CDR3 sequence (DNA): TGTGCCAGCAGTGAACAGGGGACTGGAAACACCATATATTTT.

The CDR3 loop is CASSATPYEQYF. CDR3 bases: TGCGCCAGCAGTGCTACTCCGTACGAGCAGTACTTC. This chain links TRBV10-1 with TRBJ2-7; no reliable D call. CDR3 length equals 12 residues. V gave up 4 bases and J gave up 4 bases, with 8 bases separating them. The germline V gene has CDR1 WNHNN and CDR2 SYGVQD (reference sequence).

The chain combines TRBV4-1 with TRBJ2-2; TRBD2 is a possible D gene (5 bases). Germline CDR1 is MGHRA and CDR2 is YSYEKL. The length of the CDR3 is 15 residues. Trimming left V 1 base short and J 2 bases short, with 8 bases between. CDR3 region: CASSQAGYNTGELFF. For the CDR3, the DNA is TGCGCCAGCAGCCAAGCGGGGTACAACACCGGGGAGCTGTTTTTT.

The V and J genes are TRBV27 and TRBJ2-3; TRBD1 aligns across 7 bases. Germline V CDR1 and CDR2: MNHEY, SMNVEV (reference sequence). Unmatched junction bases numbered 11, after V lost 4 bases and J lost 4 bases. The CDR3 length is 16 residues. The CDR3 coding sequence is TGTGCCAGCAGTTCCCCGACAGGGTATTTTTCAGATACGCAGTATTTT. It yields the protein CASSSPTGYFSDTQYF.

This clone was counted a single time. The V call is TRBV15, the J call TRBJ1-1, with D possibly matching TRBD1 (5 bases). With 4 bases removed from V and 0 bases from J, the gap between germline ends came to 12 bases. The CDR3 extends over 15 amino acids. Germline V gives CDR1 LNHNV, CDR2 YYDKDF (reference sequence). The CDR3 spells CATSKYGHLNTEAFF. The CDR3 region has the DNA TGTGCCACCAGCAAATACGGACACTTGAACACTGAAGCTTTCTTT.

A few counts support this clone. The rearrangement links TRBV2 to TRBJ1-6; D is perhaps TRBD1 (6 bases). Trimming left V 6 bases short and J 7 bases short, with 13 bases between. The germline CDR1 and CDR2 sequences are SNHLY and FYNNEI. This CDR3 region has 14 residues. For the CDR3, the DNA is TGTGCCAGCAGAAGCGGGACACAGAATTCACCCCTCCACTTT. This translates into CASRSGTQNSPLHF.

The chain combines TRBV19 with TRBJ2-5; D is unclear. Trimming cost V 7 bases and J 5 bases, with 8 bases left between them. CDR3 length equals 11 residues. Germline V gives CDR1 LNHDA, CDR2 SQIVND (reference sequence). CDR3 DNA: TGTGCCAGTAAAGTCGGGGAGACCCAGTACTTC. It translates to CASKVGETQYF.

CDR3 nucleotide sequence: TGTGCCAGCAGTGCGACAGGGAAGAGTTCACCCCTCCACTTT. Translating gives CASSATGKSSPLHF. The chain couples TRBV6-4 to TRBJ1-6; 7 bases are shared with TRBD1. Germline loops: CDR1 MRHNA, CDR2 SNTAGT. Trimming removed 4 bases from V and 9 bases from J; junction bases left unmatched: 6. The CDR3 loop spans 14 amino acids.

This clone turned up a few times. The chain has TRBV7-9 and TRBJ1-4; 7 positions match TRBD1. The length of the CDR3 is 15 residues. V trimming: 5 bases; J trimming: 6 bases; junction bases outside the gene matches: 9. From germline, CDR1 is SEHNR and CDR2 FQNEAQ (reference sequence). CDR3 DNA sequence: TGTGCCAGCAGCGCACAGGGGTGGGAGGATGAAAAACTGTTTTTT. This translates into CASSAQGWEDEKLFF.

The chain is built from TRBV9 and TRBJ2-7; 7 bases fit TRBD2. The J segment lost 2 bases and the V segment lost 2 bases, leaving 7 bases of the junction unmatched. This CDR3 is built from 15 residues. Germline V gene sequence: CDR1 SGDLS, CDR2 YYNGEE. CDR3: CASSVAGTKPYEQYF. CDR3 nucleotides: TGTGCCAGCAGCGTGGCCGGGACTAAACCCTACGAGCAGTACTTC. Complete variable domain (other parts from reference TRBV9 and TRBJ2-7): DSGVTQTPKHLITATGQRVTLRCSPRSGDLSVYWYQQSLDQGLQFLIQYYNGEERAKGNILERFSAQQFPDLHSELNLSSLELGDSALYFCASSVAGTKPYEQYFGPGTRLTVT.

The DNA for the CDR3 is TGTGCCAGCAGCCCTAGTGGCCTCGGCTATGGCTACACCTTC. This codes for CASSPSGLGYGYTF. The chain employs TRBV9 and TRBJ1-2; D gene unclear. There are 14 residues in the CDR3. Trimming took 4 bases from V and 4 from J, leaving 14 bases between them. Germline CDR1 is SGDLS and CDR2 is YYNGEE.

This chain uses TRBV2 with TRBJ2-5; D gene unclear. V was cut by 11 bases and J by 3 bases, with 13 bases left in between. This CDR3 is built from 12 residues. CDR1 SNHLY and CDR2 FYNNEI come from the germline V gene. DNA for the CDR3: TGTGCCCGCTCCCCAAGCGAAGAGACCCAGTACTTC. Its protein is CARSPSEETQYF.

The V and J genes are TRBV6-5 and TRBJ2-3, with 13 bases lining up with TRBD2. Germline V gene data show CDR1 as MNHEY and CDR2 as SVGAGI. V shed 0 bases and J 4 bases; nucleotides not matched to a gene: 1. The CDR3 has 16 amino acids. CDR3 protein: CASSYSGTSGADTQYF. The CDR3 coding sequence is TGTGCCAGCAGTTACTCCGGGACTAGCGGGGCAGATACGCAGTATTTT.

In its sample, this clone was seen many times. The chain links TRBV6-1 to TRBJ1-3, with D tentatively TRBD1 (6 bases). V lost 5 bases and J 3 bases, leaving 11 bases between the germline ends. Germline CDR1 MNHNS, CDR2 SASEGT. This CDR3 comprises 14 residues. CDR3 in DNA: TGTGCCAGCAGTCCCTGGACAGTTGGAAACACCATATATTTT. Translation: CASSPWTVGNTIYF.